This T cell receptor (beta chain) was documented in a study of cytomegalovirus exposure and HLA in healthy donors. Study as a whole: Sequencing of 150 million to 200 million T cells in an earlier analysis found 100 million to 140 million unique TCR beta sequences.

Both 60 Vbeta primers and 13 Jbeta primers went into the PCR. The repertoire was sequenced with immunoSEQ multiplex PCR; TCRdb's copy has only in-frame clones and lacks some. The sample contains tens of thousands of clones, roughly 72% of which appear only once. V shed 7 bases, J shed 3 bases, and the junction held 3 bases outside the gene matches. Germline V gene sequence: CDR1 MNHNS, CDR2 SASEGT. The CDR3 totals 14 residues. Overall study results and limits: Certain sequence variants were highly shared and formed a cluster, and this cluster was likely a sequencing artifact. Most TCRs appeared rarely, but some public TCRs recurred in many donors. Later analysis suggested links between common viral pathogens and several top significant clusters.

Notes on this clone: Its antigen is still unknown.

The receptor comes from a woman between 50 and 59 years old in good health and CMV-seropositive. This chain joins TRBV6-1 and TRBJ1-3, with TRBD1 matching over 10 bases. The sample taken for sequencing was PBMCs. CDR3 residues: CASMGTGVGNTIYF. CDR3 DNA: TGTGCCAGCATGGGGACAGGGGTTGGAAACACCATATATTTT.